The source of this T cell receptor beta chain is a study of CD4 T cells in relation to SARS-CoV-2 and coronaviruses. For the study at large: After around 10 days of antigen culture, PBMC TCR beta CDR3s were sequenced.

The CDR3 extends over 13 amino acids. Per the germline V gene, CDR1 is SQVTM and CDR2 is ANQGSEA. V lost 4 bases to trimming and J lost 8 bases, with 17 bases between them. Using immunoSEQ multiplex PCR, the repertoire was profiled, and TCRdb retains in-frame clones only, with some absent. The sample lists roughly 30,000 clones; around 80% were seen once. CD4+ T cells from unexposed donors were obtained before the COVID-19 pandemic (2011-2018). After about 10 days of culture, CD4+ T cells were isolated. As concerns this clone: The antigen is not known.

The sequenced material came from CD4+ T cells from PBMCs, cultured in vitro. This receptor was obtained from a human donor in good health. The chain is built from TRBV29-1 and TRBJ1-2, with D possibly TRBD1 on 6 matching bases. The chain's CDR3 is CSVGTTGFRGYTF. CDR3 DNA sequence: TGCAGCGTTGGTACTACAGGGTTCCGGGGCTACACCTTC.